This T cell receptor beta chain was captured by sequencing in a study of a mutant IDH1 vaccine in newly diagnosed glioma. Whole-study context: Patients got radiotherapy, temozolomide, or both beforehand, and most got both. General observations from the study: Evidence of vaccine-induced immune responses was documented in approximately 93% of patients.

Sequencing was performed with immunoSEQ multiplex PCR; in TCRdb, only in-frame clones are kept and a portion is missing. Here the sample spans tens of thousands of clones, roughly 70% being singletons. Documented time point: week 47, end of study. A single vaccine dose contained 300 ug of mutant IDH1 20-mer peptide, and topical imiquimod was used with it. The donor cohort comprised cases of new WHO grade 3 or 4 IDH1-mutant, ATRX-lost astrocytoma. For this clone: Its antigen is as yet unknown.

The CDR3 covers 14 residues. Germline values: CDR1 MGHDK, CDR2 SYGVNS. The germline V and J ends were trimmed by 3 bases and 0 bases, with 6 bases remaining between them. The sequence derives from a man aged 35 to 55 with glioma. The sample consisted of PBMCs, taken from a glioma patient whose treatment included an IDH1 peptide vaccine. The chain is built from TRBV25-1 and TRBJ1-5, with D unclear. The CDR3 protein is CASSEKSSNQPQHF. The CDR3 DNA reads TGTGCCAGCAGTGAGAAGAGTAGCAATCAGCCCCAGCATTTT.